These 5 T cell receptor beta chains originate from one sample sequenced in a study of tumor and adjacent non-tumor tissue in lung cancer. Three rounds of nested PCR, following a modified ARM-PCR protocol, produced the TCRbeta library. TCRdb reanalysed the multiplex PCR reads using MiXCR and keeps one entry per CDR3 protein. The repertoire holds 100,000 or so distinct CDR3 sequences, with less than 85% as singletons. No cell sorting was done before RNA was extracted from the tissue. More than 3 cm separated this lung sample from the edge of the tumor. What was sequenced was distant non-tumor lung tissue. The receptors shown here come from a man aged 55 to 70 with small cell lung cancer.

On this clonotype itself: Possible read error: a much larger clone is one base away. The J gene is TRBJ1-6, the V gene TRBV20-1; a possible D gene is TRBD1 (6 bases). Germline CDR1 is DFQATT and CDR2 is SNEGSKA (reference sequence). Trimming took off 5 bases at V and 12 bases at J, with 17 bases between the two ends. The CDR3 totals 13 residues. The DNA for the CDR3 is TGCAGTGCTCATACAGGGTCTGGATTACCCCTCCACTTT. Amino acid sequence: CSAHTGSGLPLHF.

About this clonotype itself: At one end, the junction sequence differs from germline, possibly due to a read error. The chain is built from TRBV13 and TRBJ1-6; D remains ambiguous. This CDR3 comprises 17 residues. Per the germline V gene, CDR1 is PRHDT and CDR2 is FYEKMQ (reference sequence). CDR3 protein: CASSQNDGSSYNSPLSF. Here the CDR3 DNA reads TGTGCAAGCAGCCAAAACGACGGAAGCTCCTATAATTCGCCCCTCAGCTTT.

This chain uses TRBV4-1 with TRBJ1-1; TRBD1 is a possible D gene (5 bases). Trimming pared 8 bases from V and 7 bases from J, leaving 26 bases between. Germline assignment: CDR1 MGHRA and CDR2 YSYEKL. CDR3 length: 16 residues. Written as DNA, the CDR3 is TGCGCCAGCGGACAATCAGGGCCTAGACAGATAAATGAAGCTTTCTTT. Its translation: CASGQSGPRQINEAFF.

This clonotype was counted ten times or more. A read error may produce the germline difference seen at one junction end. The J gene is TRBJ2-7, the V gene TRBV30; 10 nucleotides match TRBD2. Germline CDR1 and CDR2: GTSNPN and SVGIG (reference sequence). The CDR3 covers 12 residues. CDR3 sequence (DNA): TGTGCCTGGAGTAGCGGGAGGGCCTTCCCGTTGTTC. It codes for CAWSSGRAFPLF.

Regarding this clonotype: The junction departs from the called germline gene at one end, perhaps through a read error. V usage is TRBV6-5 and J usage is TRBJ1-1; D is perhaps TRBD1 (5 bases). This CDR3 is 15 amino acids long. Germline V gene lookup returns CDR1 MNHEY and CDR2 SVGAGI. The CDR3 reads CVSRSPGRMNTEAFF. DNA of the CDR3: TGTGTCAGCAGGAGCCCGGGACGGATGAACACTGAAGCTTTCTTT.